This record concerns one T cell receptor (beta chain) sequence. V shed 0 bases and J shed 10 bases, with 17 bases lying between them. The CDR3 runs 16 residues. The germline V gene has CDR1 SGDLS and CDR2 YYNGEE. The data belong to a study of cytomegalovirus exposure and HLA in healthy donors. PCR primers comprised 60 Vbeta and 13 Jbeta primers. Assay used: immunoSEQ multiplex PCR; TCRdb lists only in-frame clones, some missing. The sample yields roughly 170,000 clones, about three quarters seen once. The source material was PBMCs. The J gene is TRBJ1-6, the V gene TRBV9; TRBD1 is a possible D gene (5 bases). This TCR was sampled from a girl between 10 and 17 years old in good health and CMV-seronegative. The CDR3 DNA follows: TGTGCCAGCAGCGTAGACCCCCCAGGGATTAGATCACCCCTCCACTTT. It specifies CASSVDPPGIRSPLHF. The entire variable domain, with the rest obtained from reference TRBV9 and TRBJ1-6, is as follows: DSGVTQTPKHLITATGQRVTLRCSPRSGDLSVYWYQQSLDQGLQFLIQYYNGEERAKGNILERFSAQQFPDLHSELNLSSLELGDSALYFCASSVDPPGIRSPLHFGNGTRLTVT.